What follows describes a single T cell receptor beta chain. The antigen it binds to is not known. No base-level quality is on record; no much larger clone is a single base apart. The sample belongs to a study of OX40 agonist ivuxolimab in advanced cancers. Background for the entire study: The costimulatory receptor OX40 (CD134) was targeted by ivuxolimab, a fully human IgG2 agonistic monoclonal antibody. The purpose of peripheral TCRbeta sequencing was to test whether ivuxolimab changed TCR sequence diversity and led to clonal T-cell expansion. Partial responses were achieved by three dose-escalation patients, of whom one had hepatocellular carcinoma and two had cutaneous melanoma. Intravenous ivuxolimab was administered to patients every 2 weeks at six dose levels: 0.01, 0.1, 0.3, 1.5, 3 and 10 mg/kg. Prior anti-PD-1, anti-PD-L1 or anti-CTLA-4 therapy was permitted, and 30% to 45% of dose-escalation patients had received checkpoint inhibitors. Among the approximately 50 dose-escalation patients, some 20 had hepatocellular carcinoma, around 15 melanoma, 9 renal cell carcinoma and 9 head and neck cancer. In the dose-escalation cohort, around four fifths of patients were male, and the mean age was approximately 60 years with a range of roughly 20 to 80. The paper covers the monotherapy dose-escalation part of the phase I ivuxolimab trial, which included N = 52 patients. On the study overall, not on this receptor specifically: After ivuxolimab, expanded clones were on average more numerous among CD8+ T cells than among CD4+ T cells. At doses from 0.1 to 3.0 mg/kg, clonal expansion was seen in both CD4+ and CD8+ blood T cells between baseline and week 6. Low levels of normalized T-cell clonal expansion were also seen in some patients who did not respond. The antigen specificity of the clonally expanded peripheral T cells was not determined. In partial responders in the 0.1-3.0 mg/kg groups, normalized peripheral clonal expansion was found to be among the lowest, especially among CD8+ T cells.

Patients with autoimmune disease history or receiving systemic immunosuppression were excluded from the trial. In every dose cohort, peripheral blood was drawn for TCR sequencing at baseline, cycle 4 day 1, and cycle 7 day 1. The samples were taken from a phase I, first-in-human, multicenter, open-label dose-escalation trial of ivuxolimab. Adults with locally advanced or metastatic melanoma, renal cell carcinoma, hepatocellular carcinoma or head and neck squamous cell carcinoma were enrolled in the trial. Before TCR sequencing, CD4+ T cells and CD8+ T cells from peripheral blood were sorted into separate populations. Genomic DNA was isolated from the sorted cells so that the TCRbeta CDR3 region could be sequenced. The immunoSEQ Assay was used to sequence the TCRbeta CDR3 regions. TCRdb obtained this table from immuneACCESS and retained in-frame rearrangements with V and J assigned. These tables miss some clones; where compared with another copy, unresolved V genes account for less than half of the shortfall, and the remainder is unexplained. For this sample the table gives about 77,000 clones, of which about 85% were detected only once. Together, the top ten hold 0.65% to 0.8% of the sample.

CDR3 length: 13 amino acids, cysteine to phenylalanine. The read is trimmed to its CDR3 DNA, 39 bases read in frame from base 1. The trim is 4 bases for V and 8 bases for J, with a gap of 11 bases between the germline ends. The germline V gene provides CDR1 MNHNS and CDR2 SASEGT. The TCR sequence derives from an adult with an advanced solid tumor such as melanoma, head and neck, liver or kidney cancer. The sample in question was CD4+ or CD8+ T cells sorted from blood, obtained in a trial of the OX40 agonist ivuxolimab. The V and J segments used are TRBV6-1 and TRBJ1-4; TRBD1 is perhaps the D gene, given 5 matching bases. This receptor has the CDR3 CASSGGIGEKLFF. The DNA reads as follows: TGTGCCAGCAGTGGGGGGATCGGAGAAAAACTGTTTTTT.